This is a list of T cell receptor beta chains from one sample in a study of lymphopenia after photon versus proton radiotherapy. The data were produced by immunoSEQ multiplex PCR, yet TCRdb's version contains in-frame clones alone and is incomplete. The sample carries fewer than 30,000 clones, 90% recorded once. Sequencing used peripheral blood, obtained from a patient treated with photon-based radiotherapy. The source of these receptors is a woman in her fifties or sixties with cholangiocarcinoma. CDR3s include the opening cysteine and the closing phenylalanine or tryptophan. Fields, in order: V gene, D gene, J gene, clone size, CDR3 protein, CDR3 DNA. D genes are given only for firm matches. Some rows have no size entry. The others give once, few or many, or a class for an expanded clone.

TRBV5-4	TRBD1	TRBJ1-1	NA	CASSKGTGKAFF	TGTGCCAGCAGCAAGGGGACAGGCAAAGCTTTCTTT
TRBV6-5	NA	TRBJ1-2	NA	CASRQQGWGVYGYTF	TGTGCCAGCAGGCAACAGGGATGGGGTGTCTATGGCTACACCTTC
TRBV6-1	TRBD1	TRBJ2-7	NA	CASRGTGGYEQYF	TGTGCCAGCAGGGGGACAGGGGGGTACGAGCAGTACTTC
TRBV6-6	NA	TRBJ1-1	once	CASSYSGVLTTEAFF	TGTGCCAGCAGTTACTCAGGGGTTCTAACCACTGAAGCTTTCTTT
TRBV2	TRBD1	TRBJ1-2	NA	CASIPRGTGSPNYGYTF	TGTGCCAGCATTCCCCGCGGGACAGGTTCCCCTAACTATGGCTACACCTTC
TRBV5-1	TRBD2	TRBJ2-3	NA	CASSPWTSGGAVDTQYF	TGCGCCAGCAGCCCATGGACTAGCGGGGGGGCGGTAGATACGCAGTATTTT
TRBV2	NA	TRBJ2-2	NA	CASIEYTGELFF	TGTGCCAGCATCGAGTACACCGGGGAGCTGTTTTTT
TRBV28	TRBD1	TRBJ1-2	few	CASRPLILTGHTSGYTF	TGTGCCAGCAGACCGTTGATTTTGACAGGGCACACTTCTGGCTACACCTTC
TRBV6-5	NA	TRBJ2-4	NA	CASSYHDSGKNIQYF	TGTGCCAGCAGTTACCACGACTCGGGGAAAAACATTCAGTACTTC
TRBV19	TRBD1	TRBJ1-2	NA	CASSSIQTGGSRVNGYTF	TGTGCCAGTAGCTCTATTCAGACAGGGGGCAGTCGGGTTAATGGCTACACCTTC
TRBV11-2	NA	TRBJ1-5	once	CASSLRPTDRHQPQHF	TGTGCCAGCAGCTTAAGACCAACCGACAGACATCAGCCCCAGCATTTT
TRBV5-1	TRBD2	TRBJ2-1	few	CASSLAGEPYNEQFF	TGCGCCAGCAGCTTAGCGGGGGAGCCCTACAATGAGCAGTTCTTC
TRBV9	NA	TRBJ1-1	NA	CASSVGRGSNTEAFF	TGTGCCAGCAGCGTCGGAAGGGGGTCGAACACTGAAGCTTTCTTT
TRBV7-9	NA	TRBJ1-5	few	CASSLVGEPQHF	TGTGCCAGCAGCTTAGTTGGGGAGCCCCAGCATTTT
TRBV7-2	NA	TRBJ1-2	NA	CASSPRAYGYTF	TGTGCCAGCAGCCCCCGGGCCTATGGCTACACCTTC
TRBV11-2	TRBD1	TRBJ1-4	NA	CASSPDRGWEKLFF	TGTGCCAGCAGCCCGGACAGGGGATGGGAAAAACTGTTTTTT
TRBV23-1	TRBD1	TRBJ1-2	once	CANWTGGGGYTF	TGCGCCAATTGGACAGGGGGTGGCGGCTACACCTTC
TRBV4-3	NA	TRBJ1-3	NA	CASSQGSSPSGNTIYF	TGCGCCAGCAGCCAAGGGTCCTCTCCGTCTGGAAACACCATATATTTT
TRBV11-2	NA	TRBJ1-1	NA	CASSFIPGGAGTEAFF	TGTGCCAGCAGCTTTATTCCTGGGGGCGCGGGCACTGAAGCTTTCTTT
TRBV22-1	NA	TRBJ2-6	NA	CPGRVCSEQSRANVLTF	TGTCCTGGGAGAGTATGCAGCGAACAAAGTCGGGCCAACGTCCTGACTTTC
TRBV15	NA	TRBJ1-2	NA	CATSRDEAYGYTF	TGTGCCACCAGCAGAGATGAAGCGTATGGCTACACCTTC
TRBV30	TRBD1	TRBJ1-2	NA	CALEYRGRGYTF	TGTGCTTTGGAGTACAGGGGTAGGGGCTACACCTTC
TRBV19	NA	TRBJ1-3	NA	CASSATGFGNTIYF	TGTGCCAGTAGTGCCACAGGGTTTGGAAACACCATATATTTT
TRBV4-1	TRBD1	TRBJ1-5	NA	CASSQGTRDRAFSNQPQHF	TGCGCCAGCAGCCAGGGAACACGGGACAGGGCCTTTAGCAATCAGCCCCAGCATTTT
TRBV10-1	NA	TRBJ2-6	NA	CASSPSGANVLTF	TGCGCCAGCAGTCCCTCTGGGGCCAACGTCCTGACTTTC
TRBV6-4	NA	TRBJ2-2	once	CASSTSAGGTGELFF	NA
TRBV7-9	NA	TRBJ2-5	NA	CASSFRAFGETQYF	TGTGCCAGCAGCTTTAGAGCGTTTGGCGAGACCCAGTACTTC
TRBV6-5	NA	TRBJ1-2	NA	CASSYSFERLRYGYTF	TGTGCCAGCAGTTACTCATTCGAGAGGCTCCGCTATGGCTACACCTTC
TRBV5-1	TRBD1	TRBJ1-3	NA	CASTRGDRAGNTIYF	TGCGCCAGCACCCGGGGGGACAGGGCCGGAAACACCATATATTTT
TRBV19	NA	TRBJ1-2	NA	CASSIGVGGIGYTF	TGTGCCAGTAGTATAGGGGTAGGGGGAATCGGCTACACCTTC
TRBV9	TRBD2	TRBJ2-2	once	CASSEPGLAKDGELFF	TGTGCCAGCAGCGAACCGGGACTAGCGAAGGACGGGGAGCTGTTTTTT